Shown below are 20 T cell receptor beta chains from a single sample sequenced in a study of CD8 T cell repertoires and HIV-1 epitope variants. Measured with immunoSEQ multiplex PCR; TCRdb has only the in-frame clones, and not every one. The profile covers some 87,000 clones, with around 67% appearing a single time and under 30% taken by the ten largest. The sample taken for sequencing was uncultured baseline CD8+ T cells from peripheral blood mononuclear cells (PBMCs). The receptors originated from a male donor with HIV.

In its sample, this clone was seen a few times. V gene TRBV5-6 combines with J gene TRBJ1-5, with 7 bases identical to TRBD1. The germline CDR1 and CDR2 sequences are SGHDT and YYEEEE. J lost 8 bases, V lost 2 bases, and 7 bases had no gene match. The CDR3 runs 14 residues. The DNA of the CDR3 is TGTGCCAGCAGCTTAAAGACAGGGCAGGAGCCCCAGCATTTT. Protein sequence: CASSLKTGQEPQHF.

This clone was counted between two and nine times. At the DNA level, this CDR3 is encoded by other sequences in the same sample as well. J is TRBJ2-1 and V is TRBV7-2; the D is unclear. The V gene's germline CDR1 is SGHTA and CDR2 FQGNSA. The CDR3 is 13 residues long. Deletions cut 1 base from V and 7 bases from J, with 8 bases between. CDR3 residues: CASSLGGENEQFF. DNA for the CDR3: TGTGCCAGCAGCTTAGGAGGAGAGAATGAGCAGTTCTTC.

The chain combines TRBV29-1 with TRBJ1-2, with D perhaps TRBD1 (5 bases). CDR3 length: 14 residues. Germline CDR1 reads SQVTM; CDR2 reads ANQGSEA. The V gene lost 1 base and the J gene lost 2 bases, with 11 bases spanning the gap. CDR3 DNA: TGCAGCGTTGAAGTGAGTGCAGGGAACTATGGCTACACCTTC. It yields the protein CSVEVSAGNYGYTF.

This chain connects TRBV5-1 to TRBJ1-6, with a possible D match to TRBD1 (6 bases). The V gene's germline CDR1 is SGHRS and CDR2 YFSETQ. This CDR3 is 14 amino acids long. Trimming took 2 bases from V and 5 from J, leaving 8 bases between them. The CDR3 loop reads CASSLPGDNSPLHF. In DNA form, the CDR3 reads TGCGCCAGCAGCTTACCAGGGGATAATTCACCCCTCCACTTT. Looking up the rest from reference TRBV5-1 and TRBJ1-6 gives the full variable domain: KAGVTQTPRYLIKTRGQQVTLSCSPISGHRSVSWYQQTPGQGLQFLFEYFSETQRNKGNFPGRFSGRQFSNSRSEMNVSTLELGDSALYLCASSLPGDNSPLHFGNGTRLTVT.

In its sample, this clone was seen once. This chain joins TRBV28 and TRBJ1-3; D is ambiguous. Germline CDR1 and CDR2: MDHEN and SYDVKM. CDR3 length equals 15 residues. V was clipped by 2 bases and J by 8 bases, with 16 bases between them. The CDR3 region is CASSLVVGARDTIYF. DNA for the CDR3: TGTGCCAGCAGTTTAGTAGTAGGAGCCCGAGACACCATATATTTT.

This clone was detected only a few times. This chain links TRBV2 with TRBJ1-5, with D unresolved. Between the trimmed V and J ends, which lost 2 bases and 1 base, there was a span of 6 bases. The CDR3 is made up of 14 amino acids. Germline values: CDR1 SNHLY, CDR2 FYNNEI. This CDR3 is CASSETESNQPQHF. As DNA, the CDR3 is TGTGCCAGCAGTGAAACAGAAAGCAATCAGCCCCAGCATTTT.

This clone was seen only a few times. The V call is TRBV5-1, the J call TRBJ2-3, with D possibly called TRBD1 or TRBD2 (5 bases each). CDR3 length equals 16 residues. Trimming removed 0 bases at V and 0 bases at J, with 11 bases between. The germline V gene has CDR1 SGHRS and CDR2 YFSETQ. The CDR3 reads CASSLGGAASTDTQYF. The CDR3 DNA is TGCGCCAGCAGCTTGGGAGGGGCAGCTAGCACAGATACGCAGTATTTT.

In the case of this clone: Mismatch with germline at one junction end may stem from a read error. V usage is TRBV28 and J usage is TRBJ2-1; D is uncertain. From germline, CDR1 is MDHEN and CDR2 SYDVKM. CDR3 length equals 10 residues. CDR3 protein: CASSSNEQFF. As DNA, the CDR3 is TGTGCCAGCTCCTCCAATGAGCAGTTCTTC. Looking up the rest from reference TRBV28 and TRBJ2-1 gives the full variable domain: DVKVTQSSRYLVKRTGEKVFLECVQDMDHENMFWYRQDPGLGLRLIYFSYDVKMKEKGDIPEGYSVSREKKERFSLILESASTNQTSMYLCASSSNEQFFGPGTRLTVL.

V is TRBV6-4 and J is TRBJ1-4; D call uncertain. The V gene's germline CDR1 is MRHNA and CDR2 SNTAGT. The V end was cut by 6 bases, the J end by 0 bases, with 8 bases between. The CDR3 is made up of 14 amino acids. CDR3 bases: TGTGCCAGCAGGGCCCAGGCAACTAATGAAAAACTGTTTTTT. It encodes CASRAQATNEKLFF.

The V and J genes are TRBV9 and TRBJ2-7; D perhaps matches TRBD2 (6 bases). This CDR3 is built from 12 residues. V was cut by 5 bases and J by 6 bases, with 12 bases left in between. Germline V lookup: CDR1 SGDLS, CDR2 YYNGEE. The CDR3 bases are TGTGCCAGCAGTGAGCCCGGGGGCGAGCAGTACTTC. This translates into CASSEPGGEQYF. Full variable domain (rest looked up from reference TRBV9 and TRBJ2-7): DSGVTQTPKHLITATGQRVTLRCSPRSGDLSVYWYQQSLDQGLQFLIQYYNGEERAKGNILERFSAQQFPDLHSELNLSSLELGDSALYFCASSEPGGEQYFGPGTRLTVT.

This sequence joins TRBV9 and TRBJ2-1, with a tentative D call TRBD2 (5 bases). Trimming pared 0 bases from V and 10 bases from J, leaving 11 bases between. Per germline, CDR1 SGDLS and CDR2 YYNGEE. This CDR3 comprises 13 residues. In DNA form, the CDR3 reads TGTGCCAGCAGCGTAGCTACGGGCGGGGAGCAGTTCTTC. Translation gives CASSVATGGEQFF.

The chain is built from TRBV19 and TRBJ2-1, with TRBD2 identical over 13 bases. The CDR3 has 21 amino acids. V shed 1 base and J 10 bases; nucleotides not matched to a gene: 22. Germline assignment: CDR1 LNHDA and CDR2 SQIVND (reference sequence). The CDR3 region has the DNA TGTGCCAGTAGTATAGCCGTACTAGCGGGGGGGCCTCGCATCACACATTGGGAGCAGTTCTTC. Protein product: CASSIAVLAGGPRITHWEQFF.

This chain uses TRBV28 with TRBJ2-7; 9 bases match TRBD2. CDR3 length: 16 amino acids. The junction had 12 bases not matched to a gene; V was cut back by 5 bases and J by 4 bases. Germline CDR1 is MDHEN and CDR2 is SYDVKM. CDR3 in DNA: TGTGCCAGCAGTCCCCGACTGCGGGAGGGCCCGTACGAGCAGTACTTC. As protein: CASSPRLREGPYEQYF. The full variable domain, completed using reference TRBV28 and TRBJ2-7, is DVKVTQSSRYLVKRTGEKVFLECVQDMDHENMFWYRQDPGLGLRLIYFSYDVKMKEKGDIPEGYSVSREKKERFSLILESASTNQTSMYLCASSPRLREGPYEQYFGPGTRLTVT.

Comment on this clone: Other nucleotide sequences from this sample produce the same CDR3. The chain employs TRBV6-5 and TRBJ1-6, with D hard to call. The V end lost 6 bases, the J end lost 0 bases, and 6 bases lay between the germline ends. CDR3 length equals 14 residues. Germline loops: CDR1 MNHEY, CDR2 SVGAGI. For the CDR3, the DNA is TGTGCCAGCAGCAGGTCCTCCTATAATTCACCCCTCCACTTT. Amino acids: CASSRSSYNSPLHF.

This clone was seen ten or more times. This chain connects TRBV2 to TRBJ2-3; D is undetermined. The CDR3 length is 12 residues. Deletions cut 5 bases from V and 7 bases from J, with 10 bases between. The germline gives CDR1 SNHLY, CDR2 FYNNEI. The CDR3 reads CASSPGQNTQYF. The CDR3 DNA reads as TGTGCCAGCAGTCCCGGGCAGAATACGCAGTATTTT.

This clone was detected a few times. Here the CDR3 reads CAWRVTGAMNTEAFF. CDR3 bases: TGTGCCTGGAGGGTGACAGGGGCCATGAACACTGAAGCTTTCTTT. The chain has TRBV30 and TRBJ1-1, with 8 bases lining up with TRBD1. Germline assignment: CDR1 GTSNPN and CDR2 SVGIG (reference sequence). This CDR3 is built from 15 residues. Trimming at V came to 3 bases and at J to 0 bases, leaving 6 bases not matched to a gene.

V is TRBV4-1 and J is TRBJ1-2; D not certain. This CDR3 is built from 15 residues. Per germline, CDR1 MGHRA and CDR2 YSYEKL. V dropped 0 bases and J dropped 4 bases, with 12 bases sitting between them. CDR3 nucleotides: TGCGCCAGCAGCCAAGAATTGTCCGCCGTCTATGGCTACACCTTC. Protein sequence: CASSQELSAVYGYTF.

The V and J genes are TRBV6-5 and TRBJ1-1; 9 nucleotides agree with TRBD1. The CDR3 runs 15 residues. In germline, CDR1 is MNHEY, CDR2 SVGAGI. V lost 6 bases, J lost 5 bases, and 10 bases stayed unmatched. The CDR3: CASRRDRERGTEAFF. For the CDR3, the DNA is TGTGCCAGCAGGCGGGACAGGGAGAGGGGAACTGAAGCTTTCTTT.

Of note for this clone: The junction differs from germline at one of its ends, possibly a read error. The chain uses TRBV18 and TRBJ1-2; 7 nucleotides line up with TRBD1. The CDR3 totals 14 residues. Germline CDR1 KGHSH, CDR2 LQKENI. The CDR3 nucleotides read TGTGCCAGCTCACCCACGAGCCGGGACAGAATCAAAATCTTC. It codes for CASSPTSRDRIKIF.

The chain is built from TRBV2 and TRBJ1-1, with TRBD1 identical over 10 bases. CDR3 length equals 15 residues. V was clipped by 3 bases and J by 3 bases; unmatched bases: 4. Germline V gene data show CDR1 as SNHLY and CDR2 as FYNNEI. Written as DNA, the CDR3 is TGTGCCAGCAGTGAGACAGGGGGCGCCGACACTGAAGCTTTCTTT. This encodes CASSETGGADTEAFF.